This TCR beta chain is drawn from a study of OX40 agonist ivuxolimab in advanced cancers. Study details: Three dose-escalation patients had partial responses: one with hepatocellular carcinoma and two with cutaneous melanoma.

Study outcomes and limitations: Among patients with partial responses at 0.1-3.0 mg/kg, clonal expansion was among the lowest.

Only in-frame clones appear in the TCRdb table, and some are missing; sequencing was by immunoSEQ multiplex PCR. The sample has 69,000 or so clones; 85% are singletons. The length of the CDR3 is 15 residues. Germline CDR1 MNHEY, CDR2 SVGAGI. V lost 0 bases to trimming and J lost 0 bases, with 6 bases between them. Points on this clone: Its target is not known.

Samples were taken at baseline and on day 1 of cycles 4 and 7. This TCR derives from an adult with an advanced solid tumor such as melanoma, head and neck, liver or kidney cancer. This chain uses TRBV6-5 with TRBJ1-5; D gene unclear. The sequencing here drew on CD4+ or CD8+ T cells sorted from blood, taken in a trial of the OX40 agonist ivuxolimab. DNA for the CDR3: TGTGCCAGCAGTTACTCTATGAATAGCAATCAGCCCCAGCATTTT. As protein: CASSYSMNSNQPQHF.